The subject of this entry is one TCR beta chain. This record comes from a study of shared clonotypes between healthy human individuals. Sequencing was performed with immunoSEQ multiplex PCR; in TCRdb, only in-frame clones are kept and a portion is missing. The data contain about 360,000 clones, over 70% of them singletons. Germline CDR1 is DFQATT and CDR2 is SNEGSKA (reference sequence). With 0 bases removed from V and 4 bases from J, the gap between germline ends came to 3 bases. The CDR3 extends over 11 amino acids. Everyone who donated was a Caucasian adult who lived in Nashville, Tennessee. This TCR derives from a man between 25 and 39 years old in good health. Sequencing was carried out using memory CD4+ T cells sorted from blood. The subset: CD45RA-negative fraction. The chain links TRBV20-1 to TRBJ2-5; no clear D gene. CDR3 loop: CSARDLETQYF. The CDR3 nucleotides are TGCAGTGCTAGAGACTTAGAGACCCAGTACTTC.